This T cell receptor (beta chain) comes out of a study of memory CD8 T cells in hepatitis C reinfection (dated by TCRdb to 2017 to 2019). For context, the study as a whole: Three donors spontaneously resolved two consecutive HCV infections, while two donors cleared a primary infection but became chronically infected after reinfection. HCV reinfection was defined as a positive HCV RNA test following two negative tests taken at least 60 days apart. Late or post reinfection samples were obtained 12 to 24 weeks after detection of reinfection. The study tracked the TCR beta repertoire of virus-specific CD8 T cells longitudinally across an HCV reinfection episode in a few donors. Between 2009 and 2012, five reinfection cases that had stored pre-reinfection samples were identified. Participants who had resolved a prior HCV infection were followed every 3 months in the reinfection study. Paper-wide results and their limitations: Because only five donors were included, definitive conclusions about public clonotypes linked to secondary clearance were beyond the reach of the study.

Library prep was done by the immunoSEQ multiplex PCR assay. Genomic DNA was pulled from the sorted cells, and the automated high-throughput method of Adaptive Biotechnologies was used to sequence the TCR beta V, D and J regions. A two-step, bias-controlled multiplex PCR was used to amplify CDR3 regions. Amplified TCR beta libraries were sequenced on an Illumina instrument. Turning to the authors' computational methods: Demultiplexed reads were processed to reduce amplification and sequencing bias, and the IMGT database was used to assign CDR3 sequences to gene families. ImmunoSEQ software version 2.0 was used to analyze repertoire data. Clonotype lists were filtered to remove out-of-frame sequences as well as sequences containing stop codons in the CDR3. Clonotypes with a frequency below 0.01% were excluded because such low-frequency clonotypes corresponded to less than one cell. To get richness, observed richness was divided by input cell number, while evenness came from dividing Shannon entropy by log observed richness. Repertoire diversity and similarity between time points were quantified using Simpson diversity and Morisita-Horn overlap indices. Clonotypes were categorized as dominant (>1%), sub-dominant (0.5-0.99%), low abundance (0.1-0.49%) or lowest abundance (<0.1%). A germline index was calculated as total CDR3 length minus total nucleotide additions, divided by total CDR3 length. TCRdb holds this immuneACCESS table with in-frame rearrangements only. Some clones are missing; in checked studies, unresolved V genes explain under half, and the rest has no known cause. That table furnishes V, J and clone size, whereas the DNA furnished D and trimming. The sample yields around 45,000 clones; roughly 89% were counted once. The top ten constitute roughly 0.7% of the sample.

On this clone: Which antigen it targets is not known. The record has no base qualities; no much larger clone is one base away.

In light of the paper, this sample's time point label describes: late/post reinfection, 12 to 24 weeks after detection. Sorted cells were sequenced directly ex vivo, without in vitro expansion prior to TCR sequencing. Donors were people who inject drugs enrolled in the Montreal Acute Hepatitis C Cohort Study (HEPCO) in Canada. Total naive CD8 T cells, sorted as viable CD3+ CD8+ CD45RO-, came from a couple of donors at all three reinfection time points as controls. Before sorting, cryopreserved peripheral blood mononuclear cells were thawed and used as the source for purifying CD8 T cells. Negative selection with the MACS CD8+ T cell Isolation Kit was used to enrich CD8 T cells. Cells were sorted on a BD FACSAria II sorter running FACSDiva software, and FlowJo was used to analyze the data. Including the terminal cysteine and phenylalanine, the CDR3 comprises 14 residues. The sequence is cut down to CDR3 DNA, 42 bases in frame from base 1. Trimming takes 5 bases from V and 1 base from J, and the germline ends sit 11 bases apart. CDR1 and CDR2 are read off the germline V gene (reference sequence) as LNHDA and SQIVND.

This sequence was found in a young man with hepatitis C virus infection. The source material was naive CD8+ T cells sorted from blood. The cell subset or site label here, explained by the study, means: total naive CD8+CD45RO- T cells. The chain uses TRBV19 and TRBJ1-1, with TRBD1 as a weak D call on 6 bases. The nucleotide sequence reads TGTGCCAGTAGTTTTCAAGGGGGGAACACTGAAGCTTTCTTT. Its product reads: CASSFQGGNTEAFF.